This TCR beta chain was recorded in a study of tumor-infiltrating lymphocytes in oesophageal squamous cell carcinoma. MiXCR was run by TCRdb on the PCR reads, yielding one entry per CDR3 protein. The sample yields about 22,000 distinct CDR3 sequences, about 34% seen once. Germline loops: CDR1 SEHNR, CDR2 FQNEAQ (reference sequence). This CDR3 is 16 amino acids long. This receptor was obtained from a male donor with esophageal squamous cell carcinoma. The specimen sequenced was esophageal tumor tissue. The chain uses TRBV7-9 and TRBJ2-3; the D gene could be TRBD1 or TRBD2 (6 bases each). The J call may be incorrect, as the DNA end agrees better with TRBJ2-7. For the CDR3, the DNA is TGTGCCAGCAGCGTGTCCCGGGGGCTTCTTCCCTACGAGCAGTACTTC. Translation: CASSVSRGLLPYEQYF.